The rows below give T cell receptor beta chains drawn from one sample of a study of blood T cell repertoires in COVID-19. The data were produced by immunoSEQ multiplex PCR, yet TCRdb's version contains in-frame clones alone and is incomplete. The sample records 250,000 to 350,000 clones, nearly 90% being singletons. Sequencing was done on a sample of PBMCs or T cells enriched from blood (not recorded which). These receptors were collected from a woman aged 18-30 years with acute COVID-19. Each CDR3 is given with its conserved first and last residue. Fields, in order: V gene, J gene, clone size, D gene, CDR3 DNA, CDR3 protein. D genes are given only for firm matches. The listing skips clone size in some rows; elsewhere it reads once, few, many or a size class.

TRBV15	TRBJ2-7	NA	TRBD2	TGTGCCACCAGCAGCTTCGCATGGGCGGGAGGAGAAGAGCAGTACTTC	CATSSFAWAGGEEQYF
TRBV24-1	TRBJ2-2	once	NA	TGTGCCACCAGTGATTTGAATTCAGGGGCCGGGGAGCTGTTTTTT	CATSDLNSGAGELFF
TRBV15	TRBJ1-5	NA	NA	TGTGCCACCAGCATAAAACAGGAGTACTCGAGGCCCCAGCATTTT	CATSIKQEYSRPQHF
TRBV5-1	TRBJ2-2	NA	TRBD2	TGCGCCAGCAGCCCGGGACTAGCCTTGGGGGAGCTGTTTTTT	CASSPGLALGELFF
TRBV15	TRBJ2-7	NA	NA	TGTGCCACCAGCAGAGTTGCGGATGGCTACGAGCAGTACTTC	CATSRVADGYEQYF
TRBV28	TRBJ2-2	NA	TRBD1	TGTGCCAGCAGCCCTAGCCGTACAGGGGAAGTCGCGGCCGGGGAGCTGTTTTTT	CASSPSRTGEVAAGELFF
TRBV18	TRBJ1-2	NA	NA	TGTGCCAGCTCACCAACAGGGCAGGGCGGCTACACCTTC	CASSPTGQGGYTF
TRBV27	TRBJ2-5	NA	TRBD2	TGTGCCAGCAGTCTGCGGACTAGCGGGAGTGCGGCAGAGACCCAGTACTTC	CASSLRTSGSAAETQYF
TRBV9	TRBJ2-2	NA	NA	TGTGCCAGCAGCGTAGATCAGGGGTCCGGGGAGCTGTTTTTT	CASSVDQGSGELFF
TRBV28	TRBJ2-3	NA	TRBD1	TGTGCCAGCAGTCCCGGGACAGGGTTTACAGATACGCAGTATTTT	CASSPGTGFTDTQYF
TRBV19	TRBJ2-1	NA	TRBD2	TGTGCCAGTAGTATTGAGACTAGCCCTAGCCCCCTAAGCTCCTACAATGAGCAGTTCTTC	CASSIETSPSPLSSYNEQFF
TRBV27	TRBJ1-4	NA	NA	TGTGCCAGCAGTTTTCGGAGGGCGCGAGCTGAAAAACTGTTTTTT	CASSFRRARAEKLFF
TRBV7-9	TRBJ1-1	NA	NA	TGTGCCAGCAGTATAGGGGTAGGGAACACTGAAGCTTTCTTT	CASSIGVGNTEAFF
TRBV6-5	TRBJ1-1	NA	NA	TGTGCCAGCAGTCGCATAAGGGGCACTGAAGCTTTCTTT	CASSRIRGTEAFF
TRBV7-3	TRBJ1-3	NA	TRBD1	TGTGCCAGCAGCTACAACCCGACAGGGACGGGAAACACCATATATTTT	CASSYNPTGTGNTIYF
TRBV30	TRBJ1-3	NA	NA	TGTGCCTGGAGTGTATACAGGGCTGGAAACACCATATATTTT	CAWSVYRAGNTIYF
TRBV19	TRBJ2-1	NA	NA	TGTGCCACCGAAATCGCGGGCGGGTACAATGAGCAGTTCTTC	CATEIAGGYNEQFF
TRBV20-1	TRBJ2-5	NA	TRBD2	TGCAGTGCTAGTAGCGGGAAACAAGAGACCCAGTACTTC	CSASSGKQETQYF
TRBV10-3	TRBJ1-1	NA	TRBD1	TGTGCCATCAGTAACCGGGACAGTTGGTCCACTGAAGCTTTCTTT	CAISNRDSWSTEAFF
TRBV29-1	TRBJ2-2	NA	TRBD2	TGCAGCGTTGAAGCGGGAGGGCAGGCCACCGGGGAGCTGTTTTTT	CSVEAGGQATGELFF
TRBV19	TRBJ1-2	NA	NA	TGTGCCAGTAGTATAAATGCCGACAATGGCTACACCTTC	CASSINADNGYTF
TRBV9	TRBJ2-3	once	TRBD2	TGTGCCAGCAGCGTAGCCGGGAGGAGGAGGGGCACAGATACGCAGTATTTT	CASSVAGRRRGTDTQYF
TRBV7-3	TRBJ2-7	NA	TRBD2	TGTGCCAGCAGCCAAGGACTAGCGGGAAACGAGCAGTACTTC	CASSQGLAGNEQYF
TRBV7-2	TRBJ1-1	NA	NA	TGTGCCAGCAGCTTACAGAACAAAGCTTTCTTT	CASSLQNKAFF
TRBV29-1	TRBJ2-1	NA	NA	TGCAGCGTTGATAACGGGAGACCGGCTAGGAATGAGCAGTTCTTC	CSVDNGRPARNEQFF
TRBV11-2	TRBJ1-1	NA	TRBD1	TGTGCCAGCAGCTCATTGACAGGGAGGAACACTGAAGCTTTCTTT	CASSSLTGRNTEAFF
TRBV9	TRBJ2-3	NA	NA	TGTGCCAGCAGCGTAGTCGGTAGTGTGAGATCAGATACGCAGTATTTT	CASSVVGSVRSDTQYF
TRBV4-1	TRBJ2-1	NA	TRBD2	TGCGCCAGCTCTAGCGGTTCCTACAATGAGCAGTTCTTC	CASSSGSYNEQFF
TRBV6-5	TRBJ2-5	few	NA	TGTGCCAGCAGTTACTCGGCCAGGGGTAGGGGTGAGACCCAGTACTTC	CASSYSARGRGETQYF
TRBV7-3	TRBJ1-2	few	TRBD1	TGTGCCAGCAGCCTAACGGGACAGTTAAACTATGGCTACACCTTC	CASSLTGQLNYGYTF
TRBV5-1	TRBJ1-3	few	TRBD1	TGCGCCAGCAGCCTGGGGACAGGGGGTGGAAACACCATATATTTT	CASSLGTGGGNTIYF
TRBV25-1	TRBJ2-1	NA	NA	TGTGCCAGCAGTGAGGCGGCGGCGGCGAGAATCTACAATGAGCAGTTCTTC	CASSEAAAARIYNEQFF
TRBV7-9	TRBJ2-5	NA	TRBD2	TGTGCCAGCAGCACCCGGACTAGCGGGAGCACTAAGACCCAGTACTTC	CASSTRTSGSTKTQYF
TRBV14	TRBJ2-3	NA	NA	TGTGCCACCACAGAACTGAGCACAGATACGCAGTATTTT	CATTELSTDTQYF
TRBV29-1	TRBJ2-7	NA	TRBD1	TGCAGCGGAACTGGGACAGGGGGCTCTGAACGACAGTACTTC	CSGTGTGGSERQYF
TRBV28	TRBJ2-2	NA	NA	TGTGCCAGCAGTTTTATTACCGGGGAGCTGTTTTTT	CASSFITGELFF
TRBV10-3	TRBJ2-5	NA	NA	TGTGCCATCAGTGAAGCCCGGGGAGAGACCCAGTACTTC	CAISEARGETQYF
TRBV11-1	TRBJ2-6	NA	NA	TGTGCCAGCAGCTCGGAGGCTTACTCTGGGGCCAACGTCCTGACTTTC	CASSSEAYSGANVLTF
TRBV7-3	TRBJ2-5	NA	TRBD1	TGTGCCAGCAGCTTAAGGGGGGACAGGATAGTAAAAATGGAGACCCAGTACTTC	CASSLRGDRIVKMETQYF
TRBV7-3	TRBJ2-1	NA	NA	TGTGCCAGCAGCTTAATGTCTAGCGCCTACAATGAGCAGTTCTTC	CASSLMSSAYNEQFF
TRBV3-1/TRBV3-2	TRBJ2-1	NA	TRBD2	TGTGCCAGCAGCCTAAGTAGCGGGAGGGCCGGGTACAATGAGCAGTTCTTC	CASSLSSGRAGYNEQFF
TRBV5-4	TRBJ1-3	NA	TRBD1	TGTGCCAGCAGGCTACAGGGGTCTGGAAACACCATATATTTT	CASRLQGSGNTIYF
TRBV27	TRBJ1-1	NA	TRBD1	TGTGCCAGCGCTTCAGGGGGCACTGAAGCTTTCTTT	CASASGGTEAFF
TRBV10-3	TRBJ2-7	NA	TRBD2	TGTGCCATCAGCCGAGGGACTAGCGGGACTTCCTACGAGCAGTACTTC	CAISRGTSGTSYEQYF
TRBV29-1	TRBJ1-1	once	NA	TGCAGCGTTGACAGGGTGGATTTAGGATCGAACACTGAAGCTTTCTTT	CSVDRVDLGSNTEAFF
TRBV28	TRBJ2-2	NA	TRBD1	TGTGCCAGCAGTTTTCTTACAGGGGGCTTAAACACCGGGGAGCTGTTTTTT	CASSFLTGGLNTGELFF
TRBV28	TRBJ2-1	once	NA	TGTGCCAGCACCCTCGGGAGAGACAATGAGCAGTTCTTC	CASTLGRDNEQFF
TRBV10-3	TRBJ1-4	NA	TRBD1	TGTGCCATCAGTGAGTCCGGACAGGGGTATGAAAAACTGTTTTTT	CAISESGQGYEKLFF
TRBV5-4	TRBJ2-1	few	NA	TGTGCCAGCAGCTCCGACTGGTATGAGCAGTTCTTC	CASSSDWYEQFF
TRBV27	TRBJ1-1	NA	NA	TGTGCCAGCGGAAGGATCCGGGACACTGAAGCTTTCTTT	CASGRIRDTEAFF
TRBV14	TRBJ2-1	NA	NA	TGTGCCAGCAGCCGAGGAAACAATGAGCAGTTCTTC	CASSRGNNEQFF
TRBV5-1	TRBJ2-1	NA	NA	TGCGCCAGCAGCTTCGGGGTATCCTACAATGAGCAGTTCTTC	CASSFGVSYNEQFF